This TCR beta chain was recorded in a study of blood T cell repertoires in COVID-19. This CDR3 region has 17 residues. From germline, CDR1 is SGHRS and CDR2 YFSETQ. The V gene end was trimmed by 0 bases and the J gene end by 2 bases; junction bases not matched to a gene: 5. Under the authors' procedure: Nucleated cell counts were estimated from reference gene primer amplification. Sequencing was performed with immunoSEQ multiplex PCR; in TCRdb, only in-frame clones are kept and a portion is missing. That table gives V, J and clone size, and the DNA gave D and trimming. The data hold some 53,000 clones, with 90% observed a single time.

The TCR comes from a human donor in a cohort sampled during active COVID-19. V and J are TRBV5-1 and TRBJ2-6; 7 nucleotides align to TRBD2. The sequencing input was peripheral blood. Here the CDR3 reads CASSLVPGRTGANVLTF. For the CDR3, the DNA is TGCGCCAGCAGCTTGGTTCCCGGGAGGACTGGGGCCAACGTCCTGACTTTC. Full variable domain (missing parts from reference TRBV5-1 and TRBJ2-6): KAGVTQTPRYLIKTRGQQVTLSCSPISGHRSVSWYQQTPGQGLQFLFEYFSETQRNKGNFPGRFSGRQFSNSRSEMNVSTLELGDSALYLCASSLVPGRTGANVLTFGAGSRLTVL.